This T cell receptor (beta chain) was identified in a study of technical replicates of blood from several donors. Profiled with immunoSEQ multiplex PCR; TCRdb holds only in-frame clones, not every one. The sample holds 75,000 to 90,000 clones, approximately 96% seen once. The V segment lost 4 bases and the J segment 4 bases; nucleotides outside the gene matches: 4. Germline assignment: CDR1 SGHNT and CDR2 YYREEE (reference sequence). This CDR3 is 15 amino acids long. The chain uses TRBV5-4 and TRBJ2-1; TRBD2 aligns across 11 bases. Specimen: T cells isolated from PBMCs. This sequence was found in a human donor in good health. DNA of the CDR3: TGTGCCAGCAGCCCCGGGACTAGCGGATACAATGAGCAGTTCTTC. Translating it yields CASSPGTSGYNEQFF.